The T cell receptor beta chain under discussion was sequenced for a study of T cell changes during pregnancy in multiple sclerosis. Clones were read by immunoSEQ multiplex PCR, and TCRdb kept only the in-frame ones, dropping some. The repertoire holds approximately 90,000 clones, 85% to 95% seen once, with 2% to 2.5% in the top ten. The V end was cut by 2 bases, the J end by 12 bases, with 11 bases between. The CDR3 has 11 amino acids. The germline CDR1 and CDR2 sequences are SEHNR and FQNEAQ (reference sequence). This clonotype originated in a female donor with multiple sclerosis, enrolled in a pregnancy study. The sequencing here drew on peripheral blood, taken after pregnancy. The J gene is TRBJ2-7, the V gene TRBV7-9, with D possibly TRBD1 on 6 matching bases. DNA for the CDR3: TGTGCCAGCAGCTTAACGGGACATTCGTACTTC. It yields the protein CASSLTGHSYF.